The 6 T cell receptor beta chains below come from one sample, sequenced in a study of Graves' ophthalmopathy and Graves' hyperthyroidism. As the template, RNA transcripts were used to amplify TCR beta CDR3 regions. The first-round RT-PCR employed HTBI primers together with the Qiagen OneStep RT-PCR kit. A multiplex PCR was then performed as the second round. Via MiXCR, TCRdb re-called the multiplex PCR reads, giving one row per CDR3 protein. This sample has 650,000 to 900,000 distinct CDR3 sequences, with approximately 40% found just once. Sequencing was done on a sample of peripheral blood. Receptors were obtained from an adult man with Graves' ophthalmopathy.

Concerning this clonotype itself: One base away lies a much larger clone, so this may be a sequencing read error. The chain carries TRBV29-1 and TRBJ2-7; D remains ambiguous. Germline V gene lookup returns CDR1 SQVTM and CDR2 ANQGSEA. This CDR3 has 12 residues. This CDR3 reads CSVSYSSYEQCF. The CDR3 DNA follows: TGCAGCGTTTCGTACAGTTCCTACGAGCAGTGCTTC.

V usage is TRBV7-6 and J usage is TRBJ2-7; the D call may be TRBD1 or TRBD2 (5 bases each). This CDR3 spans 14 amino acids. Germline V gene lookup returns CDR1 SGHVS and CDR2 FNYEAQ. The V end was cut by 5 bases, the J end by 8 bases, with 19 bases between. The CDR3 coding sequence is TGTGCCAGCAGCGTTGAACGGTTAGGGGAGAAGCAGTACTTC. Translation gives CASSVERLGEKQYF.

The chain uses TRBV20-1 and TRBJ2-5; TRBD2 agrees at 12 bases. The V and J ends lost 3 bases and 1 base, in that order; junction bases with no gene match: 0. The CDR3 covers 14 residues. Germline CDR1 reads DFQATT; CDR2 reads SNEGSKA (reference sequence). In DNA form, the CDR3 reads TGCAGTGCTAGGACTAGCGGGGGCCAAGAGACCCAGTACTTC. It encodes CSARTSGGQETQYF.

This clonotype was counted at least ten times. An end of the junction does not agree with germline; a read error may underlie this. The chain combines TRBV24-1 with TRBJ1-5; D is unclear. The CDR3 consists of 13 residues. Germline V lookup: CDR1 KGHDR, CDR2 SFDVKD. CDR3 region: CASSYNSNQPQHF. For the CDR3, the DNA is TGTGCCAGCAGTTACAATAGCAATCAGCCCCAGCATTTT.

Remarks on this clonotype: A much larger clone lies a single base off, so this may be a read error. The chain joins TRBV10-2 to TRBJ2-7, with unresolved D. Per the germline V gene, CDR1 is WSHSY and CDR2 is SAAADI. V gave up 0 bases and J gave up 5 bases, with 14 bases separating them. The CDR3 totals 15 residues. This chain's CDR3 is CASSESSNLHDEQYF. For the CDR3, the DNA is TGCGCCAGCAGTGAGTCTTCCAATCTTCACGACGAGCAGTACTTC.

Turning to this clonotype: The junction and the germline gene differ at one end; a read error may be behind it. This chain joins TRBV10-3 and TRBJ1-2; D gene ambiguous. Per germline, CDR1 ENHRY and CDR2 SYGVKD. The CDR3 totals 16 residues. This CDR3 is CASSPTPGPRVYGYTF. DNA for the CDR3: TGTGCCAGCAGTCCCACCCCCGGGCCGCGGGTGTATGGCTACACCTTC.